The 11 T cell receptor beta chains in this list originate from one sample, sequenced in a study of cytomegalovirus exposure and HLA in healthy donors. Profiling relied on immunoSEQ multiplex PCR, and the TCRdb table lists in-frame clones only, not all of them. The sample records about 240,000 clones, about 90% being singletons. The source material was PBMCs. The receptors were gathered from a woman in her twenties or thirties in good health and CMV-seropositive.

This clone has a single count. The V gene is TRBV10-3, the J gene TRBJ1-1, with D tentatively TRBD1 (6 bases). Germline CDR1 ENHRY, CDR2 SYGVKD. V lost 6 bases and J 4 bases, leaving 9 bases between the germline ends. There are 12 residues in the CDR3. The CDR3 protein is CAISIGGTEAFF. The CDR3 DNA sequence: TGTGCCATCAGCATAGGGGGCACTGAAGCTTTCTTT.

The CDR3 bases are TGTGCCAGCAGTGATCAAAAACAGGTTCCTAACACTGAAGCTTTCTTT. It yields the protein CASSDQKQVPNTEAFF. V is TRBV25-1 and J is TRBJ1-1, with TRBD1 as a possible D gene (5 bases). The V end lost 3 bases, the J end lost 2 bases, and 16 bases lay between the germline ends. The CDR3 length is 16 residues. Germline V lookup: CDR1 MGHDK, CDR2 SYGVNS.

The genes are TRBV10-3 and TRBJ2-7, with TRBD2 as a possible D gene (6 bases). The CDR3 length is 15 residues. Trimming left V 6 bases short and J 4 bases short, with 19 bases between. Germline V CDR1 and CDR2: ENHRY, SYGVKD. The CDR3 nucleotides are TGTGCCATCAGAGACCTCGGGACTCTTTATTACGAGCAGTACTTC. Encoded protein: CAIRDLGTLYYEQYF.

The V and J genes are TRBV2 and TRBJ2-5; TRBD2 agrees at 9 bases. The ends lost 6 bases at V and 4 bases at J; junction bases unmatched: 6. CDR1 and CDR2 (germline): SNHLY, FYNNEI. The CDR3 totals 14 residues. Here the CDR3 reads CASSRTSVGETQYF. CDR3 sequence (DNA): TGTGCCAGCAGCCGGACTAGCGTAGGAGAGACCCAGTACTTC.

The chain couples TRBV11-2 to TRBJ2-2, with 7 bases fitting TRBD2. The CDR3 contains 14 residues. J gave up 4 bases and V 2 bases, and 1 base lay outside the gene matches. CDR1 SGHAT and CDR2 FQNNGV come from the germline V gene. In DNA, the CDR3 is TGTGCCAGCAGCTTATCGGGAGGCACCGGGGAGCTGTTTTTT. Protein sequence: CASSLSGGTGELFF.

V gene TRBV30 combines with J gene TRBJ2-1, with 9 bases matching TRBD2. Trimming took 1 base from V and 3 from J; bases not matched to a gene: 4. The CDR3 loop spans 15 amino acids. Germline V gene lookup returns CDR1 GTSNPN and CDR2 SVGIG (reference sequence). The CDR3 nucleotides read TGTGCCTGGAGTGAGGAGACTAGCGGCTACAATGAGCAGTTCTTC. It encodes CAWSEETSGYNEQFF.

This chain links TRBV7-8 with TRBJ2-7, with 12 bases aligning to TRBD2. The junction had 10 bases not matched to a gene; V was cut back by 4 bases and J by 0 bases. The CDR3 is 18 residues long. Germline CDR1 reads SGHVS; CDR2 reads FQNEAQ. The CDR3 nucleotides are TGTGCCAGCAGCTCTGGACTAGCGGGATATAGGAGCTCCTACGAGCAGTACTTC. Protein sequence: CASSSGLAGYRSSYEQYF. Full variable domain (rest looked up from reference TRBV7-8 and TRBJ2-7): GAGVSQSPRYKVAKRGQDVALRCDPISGHVSLFWYQQALGQGPEFLTYFQNEAQLDKSGLPSDRFFAERPEGSVSTLKIQRTQQEDSAVYLCASSSGLAGYRSSYEQYFGPGTRLTVT.

The V and J genes are TRBV19 and TRBJ2-7; TRBD1 matches at 7 bases. Germline V gene lookup returns CDR1 LNHDA and CDR2 SQIVND (reference sequence). After removal of 6 bases from V and 2 bases from J, the junction contained 4 bases not matched to a gene. The CDR3 runs to 13 residues. CDR3 in DNA: TGTGCCAGTAGCCACAGGGGAGCCTACGAGCAGTACTTC. It translates to CASSHRGAYEQYF.

This clone came up a few times. V gene TRBV19 combines with J gene TRBJ2-3, with 8 bases that match TRBD1. Looked up from germline, CDR1 is LNHDA and CDR2 is SQIVND (reference sequence). V lost 8 bases, J lost 6 bases, and 7 bases stayed unmatched. The CDR3 totals 13 residues. The DNA for the CDR3 is TGTGCCAGTGGGCAGGGGGCATGGGATACGCAGTATTTT. It encodes CASGQGAWDTQYF.

In this sample, this clone turned up once. The chain recombines TRBV5-1 with TRBJ2-5, with a weak D call TRBD2 (5 bases). The length of the CDR3 is 14 residues. The germline V gene has CDR1 SGHRS and CDR2 YFSETQ. Trimming removed 2 bases from V and 3 bases from J, with 11 bases in between. The CDR3 DNA reads TGCGCCAGCAGCTTAGAGGGCGGAAAAGAGACCCAGTACTTC. Translating gives CASSLEGGKETQYF. Full variable domain (missing parts from reference TRBV5-1 and TRBJ2-5): KAGVTQTPRYLIKTRGQQVTLSCSPISGHRSVSWYQQTPGQGLQFLFEYFSETQRNKGNFPGRFSGRQFSNSRSEMNVSTLELGDSALYLCASSLEGGKETQYFGPGTRLLVL.

The chain uses TRBV19 and TRBJ1-1, with a tentative D call TRBD1 (6 bases). Trimming removed 10 bases at V and 11 bases at J, with 11 bases between. From germline, CDR1 is LNHDA and CDR2 SQIVND (reference sequence). This CDR3 spans 9 amino acids. This CDR3 reads CATPGDAFF. The CDR3 bases are TGTGCCACTCCAGGGGACGCTTTCTTT.